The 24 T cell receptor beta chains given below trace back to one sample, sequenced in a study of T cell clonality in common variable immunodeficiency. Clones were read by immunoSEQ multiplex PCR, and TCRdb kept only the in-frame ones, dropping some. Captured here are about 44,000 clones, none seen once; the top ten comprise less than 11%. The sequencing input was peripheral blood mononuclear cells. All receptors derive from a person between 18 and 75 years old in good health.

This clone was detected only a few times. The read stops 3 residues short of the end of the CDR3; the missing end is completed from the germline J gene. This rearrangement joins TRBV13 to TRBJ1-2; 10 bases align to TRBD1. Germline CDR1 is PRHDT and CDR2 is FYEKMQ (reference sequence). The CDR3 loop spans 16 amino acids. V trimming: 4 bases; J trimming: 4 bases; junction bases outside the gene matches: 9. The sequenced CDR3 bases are TGTGCCAGCAGCTGGACCGGGACAGGGGTTCTCTATGGC. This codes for CASSWTGTGVLYG. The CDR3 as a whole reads CASSWTGTGVLYGYTF.

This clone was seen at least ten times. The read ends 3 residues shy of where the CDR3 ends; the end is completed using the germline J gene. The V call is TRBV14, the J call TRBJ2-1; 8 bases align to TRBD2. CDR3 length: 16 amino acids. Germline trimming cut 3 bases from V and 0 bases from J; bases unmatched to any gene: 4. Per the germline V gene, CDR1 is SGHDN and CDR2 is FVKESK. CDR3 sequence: CASSQDGLASYNEQFF. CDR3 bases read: TGTGCCAGCAGCCAGGACGGACTAGCCTCCTACAATGAG. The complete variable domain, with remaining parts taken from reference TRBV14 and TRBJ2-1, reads EAGVTQFPSHSVIEKGQTVTLRCDPISGHDNLYWYRRVMGKEIKFLLHFVKESKQDESGMPNNRFLAERTGGTYSTLKVQPAELEDSGVYFCASSQDGLASYNEQFFGPGTRLTVL.

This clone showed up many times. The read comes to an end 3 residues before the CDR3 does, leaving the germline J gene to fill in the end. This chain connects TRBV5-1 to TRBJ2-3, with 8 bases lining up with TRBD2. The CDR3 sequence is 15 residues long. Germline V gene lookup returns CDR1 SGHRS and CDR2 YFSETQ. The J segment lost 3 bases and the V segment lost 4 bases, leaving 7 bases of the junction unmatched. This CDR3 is CASSGPGLVTDTQYF. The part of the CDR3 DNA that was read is TGCGCCAGCAGCGGGCCGGGACTAGTGACAGATACG.

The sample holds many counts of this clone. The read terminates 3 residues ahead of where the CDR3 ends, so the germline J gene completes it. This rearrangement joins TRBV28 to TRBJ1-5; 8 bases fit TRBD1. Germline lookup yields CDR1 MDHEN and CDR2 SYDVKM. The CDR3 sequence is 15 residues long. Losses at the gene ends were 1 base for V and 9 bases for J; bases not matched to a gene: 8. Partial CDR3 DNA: TGTGCCAGCAGTTTATTTGACAGGGGCGGTCGGCCC. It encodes CASSLFDRGGRP. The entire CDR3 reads CASSLFDRGGRPQHF.

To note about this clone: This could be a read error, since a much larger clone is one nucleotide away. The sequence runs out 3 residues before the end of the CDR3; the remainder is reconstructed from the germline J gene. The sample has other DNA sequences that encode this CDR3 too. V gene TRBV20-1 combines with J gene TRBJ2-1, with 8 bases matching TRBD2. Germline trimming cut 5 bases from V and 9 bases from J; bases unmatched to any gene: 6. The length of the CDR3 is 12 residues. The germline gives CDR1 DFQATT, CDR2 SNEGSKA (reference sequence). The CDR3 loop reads CSASRLAGEQFF. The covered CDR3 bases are TGCAGTGCTTCAAGGCTAGCGGGTGAG.

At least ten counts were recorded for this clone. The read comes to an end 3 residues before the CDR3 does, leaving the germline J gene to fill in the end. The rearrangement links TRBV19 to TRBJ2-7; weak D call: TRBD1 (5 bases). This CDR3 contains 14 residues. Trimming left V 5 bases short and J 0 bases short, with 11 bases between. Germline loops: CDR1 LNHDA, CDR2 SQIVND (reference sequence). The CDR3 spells CASSPTGISYEQYF. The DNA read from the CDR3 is TGTGCCAGTAGTCCAACAGGCATCTCCTACGAG.

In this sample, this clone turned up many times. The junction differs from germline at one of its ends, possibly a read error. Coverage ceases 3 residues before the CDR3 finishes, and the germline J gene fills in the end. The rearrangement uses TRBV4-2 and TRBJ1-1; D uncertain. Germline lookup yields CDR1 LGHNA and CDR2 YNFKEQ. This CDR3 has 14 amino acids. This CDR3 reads CASSQTTVNTEAFF. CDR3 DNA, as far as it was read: TGCGCCAGCAGCCAAACCACAGTGAACACTGAA.

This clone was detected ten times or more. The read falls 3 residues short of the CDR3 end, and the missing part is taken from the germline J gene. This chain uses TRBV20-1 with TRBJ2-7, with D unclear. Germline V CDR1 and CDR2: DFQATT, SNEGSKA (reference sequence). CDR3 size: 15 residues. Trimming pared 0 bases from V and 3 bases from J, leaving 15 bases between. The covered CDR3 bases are TGCAGTGCTAGAGATGTAGCTTCGATAGACTACGAG. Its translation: CSARDVASIDYE. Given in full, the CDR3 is CSARDVASIDYEQYF.

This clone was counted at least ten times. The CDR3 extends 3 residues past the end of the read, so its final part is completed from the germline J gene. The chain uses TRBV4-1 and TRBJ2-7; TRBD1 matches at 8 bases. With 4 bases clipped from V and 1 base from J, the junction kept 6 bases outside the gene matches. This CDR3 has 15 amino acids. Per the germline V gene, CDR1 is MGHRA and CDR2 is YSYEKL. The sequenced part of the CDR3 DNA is TGCGCCAGCAGCCTTGGACAGGGTACTTCCTACGAG. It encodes CASSLGQGTSYE. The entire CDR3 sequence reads CASSLGQGTSYEQYF.

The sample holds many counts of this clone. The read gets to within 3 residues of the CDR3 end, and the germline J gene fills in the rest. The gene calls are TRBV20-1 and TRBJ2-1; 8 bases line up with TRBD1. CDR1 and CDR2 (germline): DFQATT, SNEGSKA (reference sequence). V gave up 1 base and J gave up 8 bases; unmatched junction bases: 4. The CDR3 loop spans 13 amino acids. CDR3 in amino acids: CSARGQGSYEQFF. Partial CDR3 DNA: TGCAGTGCTAGAGGACAGGGGTCGTATGAG.

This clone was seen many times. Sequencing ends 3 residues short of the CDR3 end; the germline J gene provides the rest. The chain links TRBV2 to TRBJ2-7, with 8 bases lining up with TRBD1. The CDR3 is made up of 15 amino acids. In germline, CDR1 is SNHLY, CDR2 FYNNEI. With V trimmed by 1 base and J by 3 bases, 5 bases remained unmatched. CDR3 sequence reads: CASSEGGQEYYEQYF. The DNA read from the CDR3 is TGTGCCAGCAGTGAAGGGGGACAGGAGTACTACGAG.

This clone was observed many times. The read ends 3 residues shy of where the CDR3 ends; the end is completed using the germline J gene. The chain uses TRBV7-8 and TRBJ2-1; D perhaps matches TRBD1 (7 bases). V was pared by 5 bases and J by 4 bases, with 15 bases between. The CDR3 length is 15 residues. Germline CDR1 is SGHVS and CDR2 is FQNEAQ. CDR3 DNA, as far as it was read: TGTGCCAGCAGCGGGCGGGACAGTACTTACAATGAG. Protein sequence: CASSGRDSTYNE. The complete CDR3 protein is CASSGRDSTYNEQFF. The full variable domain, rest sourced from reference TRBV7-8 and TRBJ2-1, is GAGVSQSPRYKVAKRGQDVALRCDPISGHVSLFWYQQALGQGPEFLTYFQNEAQLDKSGLPSDRFFAERPEGSVSTLKIQRTQQEDSAVYLCASSGRDSTYNEQFFGPGTRLTVL.

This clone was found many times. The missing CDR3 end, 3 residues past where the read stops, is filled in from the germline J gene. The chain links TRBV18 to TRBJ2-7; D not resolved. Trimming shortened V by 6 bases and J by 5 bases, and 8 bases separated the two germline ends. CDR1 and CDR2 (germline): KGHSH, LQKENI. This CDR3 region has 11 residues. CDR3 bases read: TGTGCCAGCTCGTCGGTCGACGAG. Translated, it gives CASSSVDE. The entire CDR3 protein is CASSSVDEQYF.

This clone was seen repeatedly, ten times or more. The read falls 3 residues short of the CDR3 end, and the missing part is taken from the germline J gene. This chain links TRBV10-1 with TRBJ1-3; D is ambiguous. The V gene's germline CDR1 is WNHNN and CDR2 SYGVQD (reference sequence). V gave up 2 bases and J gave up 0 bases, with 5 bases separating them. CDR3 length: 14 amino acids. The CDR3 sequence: CASSEGLSGNTIYF. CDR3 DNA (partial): TGCGCCAGCAGTGAGGGGCTCTCTGGAAACACC.

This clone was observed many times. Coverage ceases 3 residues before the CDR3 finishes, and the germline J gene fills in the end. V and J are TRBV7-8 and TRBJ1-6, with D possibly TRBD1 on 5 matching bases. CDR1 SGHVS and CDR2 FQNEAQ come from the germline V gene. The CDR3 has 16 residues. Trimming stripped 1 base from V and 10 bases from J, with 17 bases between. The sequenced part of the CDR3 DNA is TGTGCCAGCAGCTTAGTAACCAGGGCTCGGGGGTCACCC. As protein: CASSLVTRARGSP. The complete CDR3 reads CASSLVTRARGSPLHF.

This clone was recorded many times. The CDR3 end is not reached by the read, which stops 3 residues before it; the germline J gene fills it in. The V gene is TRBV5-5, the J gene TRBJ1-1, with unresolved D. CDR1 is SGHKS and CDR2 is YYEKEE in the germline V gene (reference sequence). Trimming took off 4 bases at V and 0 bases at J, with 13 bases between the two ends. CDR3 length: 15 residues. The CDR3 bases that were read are TGTGCCAGCAGCATTGAAGGGTTGGTGAACACTGAA. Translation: CASSIEGLVNTE. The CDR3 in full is CASSIEGLVNTEAFF.

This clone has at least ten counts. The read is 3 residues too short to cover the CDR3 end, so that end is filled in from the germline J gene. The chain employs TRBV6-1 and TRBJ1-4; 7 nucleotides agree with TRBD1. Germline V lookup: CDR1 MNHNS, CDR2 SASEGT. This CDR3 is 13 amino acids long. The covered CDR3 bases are TGTGCCAGCAGTGAGTCCAGGGGGGTGAAA. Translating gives CASSESRGVK. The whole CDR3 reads CASSESRGVKLFF.

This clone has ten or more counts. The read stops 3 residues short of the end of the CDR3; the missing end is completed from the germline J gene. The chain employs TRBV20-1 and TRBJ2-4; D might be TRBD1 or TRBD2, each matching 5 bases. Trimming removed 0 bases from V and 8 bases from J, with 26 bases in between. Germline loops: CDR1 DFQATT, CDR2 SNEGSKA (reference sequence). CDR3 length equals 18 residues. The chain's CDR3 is CSARDTGVGAPRGDIQYF. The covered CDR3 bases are TGCAGTGCTAGAGATACTGGAGTAGGGGCGCCGCGAGGGGACATT.

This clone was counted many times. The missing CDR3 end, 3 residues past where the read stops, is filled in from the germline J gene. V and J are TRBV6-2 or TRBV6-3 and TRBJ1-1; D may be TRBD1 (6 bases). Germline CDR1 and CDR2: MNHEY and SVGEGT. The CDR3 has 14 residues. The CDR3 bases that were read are TGTGCCAGCAGTCAGACCCGGGGGGCGCATAGA. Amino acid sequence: CASSQTRGAHR. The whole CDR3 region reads CASSQTRGAHRAFF.

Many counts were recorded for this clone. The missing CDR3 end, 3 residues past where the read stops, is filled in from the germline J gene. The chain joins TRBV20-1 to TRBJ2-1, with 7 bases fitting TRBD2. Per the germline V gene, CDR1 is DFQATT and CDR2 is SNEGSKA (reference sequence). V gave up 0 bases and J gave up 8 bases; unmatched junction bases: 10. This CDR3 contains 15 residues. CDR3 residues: CSARDRRTSYDEQFF. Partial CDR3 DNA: TGCAGTGCTAGAGATCGTAGGACTAGTTACGATGAG.

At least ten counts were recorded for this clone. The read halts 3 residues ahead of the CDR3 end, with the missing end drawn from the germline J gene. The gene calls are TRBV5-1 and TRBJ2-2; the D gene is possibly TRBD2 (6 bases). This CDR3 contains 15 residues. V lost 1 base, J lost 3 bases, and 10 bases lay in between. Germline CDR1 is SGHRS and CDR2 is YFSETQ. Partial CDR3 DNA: TGCGCCAGCAGCTTGCGCGGGGACGACACCGGGGAG. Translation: CASSLRGDDTGE. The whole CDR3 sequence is CASSLRGDDTGELFF. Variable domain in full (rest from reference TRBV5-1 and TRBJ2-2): KAGVTQTPRYLIKTRGQQVTLSCSPISGHRSVSWYQQTPGQGLQFLFEYFSETQRNKGNFPGRFSGRQFSNSRSEMNVSTLELGDSALYLCASSLRGDDTGELFFGEGSRLTVL.

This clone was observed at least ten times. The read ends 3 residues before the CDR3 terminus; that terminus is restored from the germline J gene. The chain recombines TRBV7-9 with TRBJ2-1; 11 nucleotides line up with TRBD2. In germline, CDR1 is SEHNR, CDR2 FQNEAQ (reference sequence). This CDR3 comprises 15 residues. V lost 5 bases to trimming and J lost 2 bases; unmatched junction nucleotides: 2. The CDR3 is CASSTSGSTYNEQFF. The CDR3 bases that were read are TGTGCCAGCAGCACTAGCGGGAGCACCTACAATGAG. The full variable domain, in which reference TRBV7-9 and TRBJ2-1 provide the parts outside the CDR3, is DTGVSQNPRHKITKRGQNVTFRCDPISEHNRLYWYRQTLGQGPEFLTYFQNEAQLEKSRLLSDRFSAERPKGSFSTLEIQRTEQGDSAMYLCASSTSGSTYNEQFFGPGTRLTVL.

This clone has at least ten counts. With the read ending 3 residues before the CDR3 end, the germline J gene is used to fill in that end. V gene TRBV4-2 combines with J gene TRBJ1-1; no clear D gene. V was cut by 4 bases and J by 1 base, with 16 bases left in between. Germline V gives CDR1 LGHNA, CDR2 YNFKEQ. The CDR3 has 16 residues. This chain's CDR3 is CASSPAQHTENTEAFF. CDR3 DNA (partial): TGTGCCAGCAGCCCAGCTCAACATACAGAGAACACTGAA.

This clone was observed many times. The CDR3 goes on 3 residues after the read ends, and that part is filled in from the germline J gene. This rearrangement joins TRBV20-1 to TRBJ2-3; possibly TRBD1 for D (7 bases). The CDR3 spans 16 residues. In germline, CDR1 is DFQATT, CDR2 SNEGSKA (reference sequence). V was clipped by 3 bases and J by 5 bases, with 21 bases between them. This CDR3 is CSASDAGTAGRDTQYF. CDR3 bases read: TGCAGTGCTAGCGACGCCGGGACAGCGGGCCGAGATACG.